This T cell receptor beta chain was sequenced in a study of T-cell memory formation after mild COVID-19. For the study at large: Each donor largely had its own TCR clusters. General study points: Mainly CM and EM harbored the contracting CD4+ clones; mainly EMRA harbored the CD8+ ones.

V lost 4 bases, J lost 3 bases, and 9 bases lay in between. Looked up from germline, CDR1 is SGHTA and CDR2 is FQGNSA. The CDR3 contains 13 residues. Constant-segment primers and 5'RACE yielded cDNA libraries for TCR alpha and TCR beta, each carrying sample barcodes and UMIs. MiXCR, applied by TCRdb to the 5' RACE reads, yields one record per CDR3 protein. The sample records tens of thousands of distinct CDR3 sequences, about 12% being singletons. Concerning this clonotype itself: Antigen: not known.

Material: PBMCs or a T cell subset sorted from them (not recorded which). The gene calls are TRBV7-2 and TRBJ1-1; perhaps TRBD1 as D (6 bases). This receptor was obtained from a young man who had mild COVID-19 (a few samples of this study predate the infection). Cell type and time point are not known. DNA for the CDR3: TGTGCCAGCAGCTGGAACAGGGACACTGAAGCTTTCTTT. It encodes CASSWNRDTEAFF.